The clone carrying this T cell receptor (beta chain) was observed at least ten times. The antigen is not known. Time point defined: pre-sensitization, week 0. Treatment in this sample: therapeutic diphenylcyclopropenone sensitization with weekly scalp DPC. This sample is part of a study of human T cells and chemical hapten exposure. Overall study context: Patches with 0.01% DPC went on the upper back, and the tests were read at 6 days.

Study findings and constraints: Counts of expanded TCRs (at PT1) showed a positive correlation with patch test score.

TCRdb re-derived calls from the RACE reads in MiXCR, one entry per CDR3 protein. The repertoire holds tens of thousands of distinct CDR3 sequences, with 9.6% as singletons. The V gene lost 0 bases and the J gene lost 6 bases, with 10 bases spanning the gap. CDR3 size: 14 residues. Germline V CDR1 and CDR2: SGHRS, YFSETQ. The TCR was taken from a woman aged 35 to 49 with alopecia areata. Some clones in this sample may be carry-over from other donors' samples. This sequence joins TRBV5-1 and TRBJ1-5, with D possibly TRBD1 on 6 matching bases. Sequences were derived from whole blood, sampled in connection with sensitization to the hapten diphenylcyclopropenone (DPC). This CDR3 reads CASSLEGGTQPQHF. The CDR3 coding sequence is TGCGCCAGCAGCTTGGAAGGGGGGACTCAGCCCCAGCATTTT.